This is a list of T cell receptor beta chains from one sample in a study of OX40 agonist ivuxolimab in advanced cancers. Clones were sequenced by immunoSEQ multiplex PCR, and TCRdb holds only the in-frame ones, with some missing. The sample shows 30,000 to 40,000 clones, around 81% of them seen only once. Here the sequenced sample was CD4+ or CD8+ T cells sorted from blood, taken in a trial of the OX40 agonist ivuxolimab. The receptors were gathered from an adult with an advanced solid tumor such as melanoma, head and neck, liver or kidney cancer. The CDR3 runs from the conserved cysteine through the conserved F or W. The D gene is left open where the match is weak. Not all rows give a size; the values are once, few, many and, for expanded clones, a class.

clone size	V gene	J gene	D gene	CDR3 DNA	CDR3 protein
once	TRBV27	TRBJ2-5	NA	TGTGCCAGCAGTCCCTACAGCGGAGACGGGGAGACCCAGTACTTC	CASSPYSGDGETQYF
few	TRBV6-5	TRBJ1-5	NA	TGTGCCAGCAGTGAGACCACAGAAGTCAAGCCCCAGCATTTT	CASSETTEVKPQHF
NA	TRBV2	TRBJ2-7	NA	TGTGCCAGCAGATACTGGGACTCTAACTACGAGCAGTACTTC	CASRYWDSNYEQYF
NA	TRBV7-9	TRBJ1-6	TRBD1	TGTGCCAGCAGCCCCAAAAACCTCGGACAGGGAGGCAATTCACCCCTCCACTTT	CASSPKNLGQGGNSPLHF
few	TRBV5-1	TRBJ2-2	TRBD2	TGCGCCAGCATACCAGCGGGAGGGGAGACCGGGGAGCTGTTTTTT	CASIPAGGETGELFF
few	TRBV2	TRBJ1-5	TRBD1	TGTGCCTGGCGGACAGGAAGCAATCAGCCCCAGCATTTT	CAWRTGSNQPQHF
NA	TRBV9	TRBJ1-1	TRBD1	TGTGCCAGCAGCCCCGGGACAGGGGGACTTACTGAAGCTTTCTTT	CASSPGTGGLTEAFF
NA	TRBV2	TRBJ1-6	NA	TGTGCCAGCAGGGAAAACACACGCGTAGGAGCCCTCCACTTT	CASRENTRVGALHF
NA	TRBV5-6	TRBJ1-1	NA	TGTGCCAGCAGCTTGTTAGTAGGGCTGGACACTGAAGCTTTCTTT	CASSLLVGLDTEAFF
NA	TRBV6-5	TRBJ2-7	NA	TGTGCCAGCAGTAGGGGGTTAGCCTACGAGCAGTACTTC	CASSRGLAYEQYF
NA	TRBV7-9	TRBJ2-7	TRBD1	TGTGCCGGCCAGGGACAGGGTAGTAACGAGCAGTACTTC	CAGQGQGSNEQYF
NA	TRBV19	TRBJ2-1	TRBD2	TGTGCCAGTAGTATACTCCGGGGTACTAGCGGGAGTAATGAGCAGTTCTTC	CASSILRGTSGSNEQFF
NA	TRBV18	TRBJ2-7	NA	TGTGCCAGCTCACCAACGATGGGAAGGGGCGAGCAGTACTTC	CASSPTMGRGEQYF
NA	TRBV5-4	TRBJ2-6	TRBD2	TGTGCCAGCAGCTTGCCTAGCGGGAGGTTCTCTGGGGCCAACGTCCTGACTTTC	CASSLPSGRFSGANVLTF
few	TRBV7-9	TRBJ1-2	NA	TGTGCCAGCAGCTTAGGGAGTGGCTATGGCTACACCTTC	CASSLGSGYGYTF
once	TRBV10-3	TRBJ1-1	NA	TGTGCCATCAGTGACGGTAGGCAGGGAGGTAGCACTGAAGCTTTCTTT	CAISDGRQGGSTEAFF
NA	TRBV19	TRBJ2-2	TRBD1	TGTGCCAGTAGTATAGTACAGGGGGCCACCGGGGAGCTGTTTTTT	CASSIVQGATGELFF
few	TRBV2	TRBJ1-5	NA	TGTGCCACCGGGGGGCCAGTTAGCAATCAGCCCCAGCATTTT	CATGGPVSNQPQHF
NA	TRBV5-5	TRBJ2-1	TRBD1	TGTGCCAGCACCGTCGGGACAGGTATGACGTACAATGAGCAGTTCTTC	CASTVGTGMTYNEQFF
NA	TRBV6-5	TRBJ2-5	NA	TGTGCCAGCAGTCCAGGGGAGACCCAGTACTTC	CASSPGETQYF
NA	TRBV5-4	TRBJ2-1	TRBD2	TGTGCCAGCAGCTTGGCGGTAGCGGGAGGGACAGATGAGCAGTTCTTC	CASSLAVAGGTDEQFF
NA	TRBV5-1	TRBJ2-1	TRBD1	TGCGCCAGCAGCTCAGGGACAGGGGCCTACAATGAGCAGTTCTTC	CASSSGTGAYNEQFF
once	TRBV11-2	TRBJ1-1	TRBD1	TGTGCCAGCAGCCCAGGGGGTTATCCAGGGCGGACTGAAGCTTTCTTT	CASSPGGYPGRTEAFF
NA	TRBV5-4	TRBJ1-6	TRBD1	TGTGCCAGCAGCTCAACCTTTGGACAGGAGAATTCACCCCTCCACTTT	CASSSTFGQENSPLHF
NA	TRBV5-1	TRBJ2-6	TRBD1	TGCGCCAGCAGCTTAGGGACAGCTGGGGCCAACGTCCTGACTTTC	CASSLGTAGANVLTF
NA	TRBV2	TRBJ1-1	TRBD1	TGTGCCAGCATGCGGGACAGCTGGAACACTGAAGCTTTCTTT	CASMRDSWNTEAFF
NA	TRBV6-4	TRBJ2-1	TRBD2	TGTGCCAGCAGTGACTCCGGGGGGGCAGTCAATGAGCAGTTCTTC	CASSDSGGAVNEQFF
NA	TRBV9	TRBJ2-3	TRBD2	TGTGCCAGCAGCTTCACTAGCGGGGGCACAGATACGCAGTATTTT	CASSFTSGGTDTQYF
NA	TRBV9	TRBJ1-2	TRBD1	TGTGCCAGCAGCGGAGGGGACAGGCGAGGCTACACCTTC	CASSGGDRRGYTF
NA	TRBV11-2	TRBJ1-2	TRBD1	TGTGCCAGCAGCTTAGACCAGGGGGCGGGCTACACCTTC	CASSLDQGAGYTF
once	TRBV10-2	TRBJ1-1	TRBD1	TGCGCCAGCAGCCGCTCCGGGACAGGGGGCATTGAAGCTTTCTTT	CASSRSGTGGIEAFF
once	TRBV28	TRBJ2-1	TRBD1	TGTGCCAGCAGTTTACTAGGACAGGGCAACAATGAGCAGTTCTTC	CASSLLGQGNNEQFF
NA	TRBV30	TRBJ1-1	NA	TGTGCCTGGAGTGAGAGAACTGAAGCTTTCTTT	CAWSERTEAFF
NA	TRBV15	TRBJ1-1	TRBD1	TGTGCCACCAGCAGAGAGGGACAGGCCATGAACACTGAAGCTTTCTTT	CATSREGQAMNTEAFF
NA	TRBV28	TRBJ2-3	NA	TGTGCCAGCAGGCCACCTACTGTTACCAGAGATACGCAGTATTTT	CASRPPTVTRDTQYF
NA	TRBV18	TRBJ1-2	TRBD1	TGTGCCAGCTCTTGGGACAGGGATGATGGCTACACCTTC	CASSWDRDDGYTF
NA	TRBV6-6	TRBJ1-1	TRBD1	TGTGCCAGCAGTTACTCAGGGGGCGCTACTGAAGCTTTCTTT	CASSYSGGATEAFF
NA	TRBV7-3	TRBJ1-5	NA	TGTGCCAGCAGCTTATTAGGGGAAGTTAGCAATCAGCCCCAGCATTTT	CASSLLGEVSNQPQHF
NA	TRBV6-5	TRBJ1-5	NA	TGTGCCAGCAGTTACCGATGGCAGGGGAGCAATCAGCCCCAGCATTTT	CASSYRWQGSNQPQHF
NA	TRBV9	TRBJ2-7	NA	TGTGCCAGCAGCGTAATTCTCCAGGAGGCCTACGAGCAGTACTTC	CASSVILQEAYEQYF
NA	TRBV28	TRBJ1-1	NA	TGTGCCAGCAAACAGTACACTGAAGCTTTCTTT	CASKQYTEAFF
NA	TRBV11-2	TRBJ2-1	NA	TGTGCCAGCAGCTTATCCCTCAATGAGCAGTTCTTC	CASSLSLNEQFF
NA	TRBV28	TRBJ2-5	NA	TGTGCCAGCCGCGGACCCCAGGGGAGGGTAGGAGAGACCCAGTACTTC	CASRGPQGRVGETQYF
NA	TRBV29-1	TRBJ2-5	NA	TGCAGCGCGGAAAAAGAGACCCAGTACTTC	CSAEKETQYF
NA	TRBV7-9	TRBJ2-7	NA	TGTGCCAGCAGCCCGGAGGGGTTGGGGTACGAGCAGTACTTC	CASSPEGLGYEQYF
NA	TRBV28	TRBJ1-3	TRBD1	TGTGCCAGCAAAAGACAGGGGGCGCAGGGAAACACCATATATTTT	CASKRQGAQGNTIYF
NA	TRBV7-9	TRBJ2-5	NA	TGTGCCAGCAGCTTCGACAGACAAGAGACCCAGTACTTC	CASSFDRQETQYF
once	TRBV7-9	TRBJ2-5	NA	TGTGCCAGCAGCCAAAGGACAACGGAGACCCAGTACTTC	CASSQRTTETQYF
NA	TRBV27	TRBJ1-4	NA	TGTGCCAGCAGTTTAGGCTGGGGAATTAATGAAAAACTGTTTTTT	CASSLGWGINEKLFF
NA	TRBV7-6	TRBJ2-1	NA	TGTGCCAGCAGCTCCGGGAGTAGCTCCTACAATGAGCAGTTCTTC	CASSSGSSSYNEQFF
NA	TRBV7-3	TRBJ2-5	NA	TGTGCCAGCAGCTTAATTTACGGGACCCAAGAGACCCAGTACTTC	CASSLIYGTQETQYF
NA	TRBV4-1	TRBJ2-5	TRBD1	TGCGCCAGCAGCCAGTTGGGACAGCCCCAAGAGACCCAGTACTTC	CASSQLGQPQETQYF
NA	TRBV28	TRBJ2-1	NA	TGTGCCAGCAATTATGTGTGGGAGAACCGCAATGAGCAGTTCTTC	CASNYVWENRNEQFF
few	TRBV7-2	TRBJ2-7	NA	TGTGCCAGCAGCTTAGCGAGCACAGGGATCTACGAGCAGTACTTC	CASSLASTGIYEQYF
NA	TRBV9	TRBJ2-1	TRBD2	TGTGCCAGCAGCGCGCGGACTAGCGGGCTCAATGAGCAGTTCTTC	CASSARTSGLNEQFF